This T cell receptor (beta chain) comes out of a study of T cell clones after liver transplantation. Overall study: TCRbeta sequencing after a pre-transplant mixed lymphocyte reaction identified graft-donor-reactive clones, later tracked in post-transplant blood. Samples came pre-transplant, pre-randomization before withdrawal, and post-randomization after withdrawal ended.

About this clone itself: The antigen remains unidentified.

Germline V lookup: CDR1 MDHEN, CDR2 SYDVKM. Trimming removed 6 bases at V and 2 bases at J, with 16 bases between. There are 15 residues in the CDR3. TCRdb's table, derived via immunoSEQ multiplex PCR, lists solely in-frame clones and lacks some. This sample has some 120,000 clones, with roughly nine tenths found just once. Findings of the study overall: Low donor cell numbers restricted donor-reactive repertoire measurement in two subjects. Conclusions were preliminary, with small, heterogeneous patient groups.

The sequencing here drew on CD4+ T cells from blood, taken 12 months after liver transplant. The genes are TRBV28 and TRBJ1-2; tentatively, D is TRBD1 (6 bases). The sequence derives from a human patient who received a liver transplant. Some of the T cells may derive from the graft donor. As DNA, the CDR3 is TGTGCCAGCAGCCCCTTGGACAGAACGAACTATGGCTACACCTTC. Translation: CASSPLDRTNYGYTF.